This paragraph reports one T cell receptor beta chain. Its matching antigen is unknown. Profiling relied on immunoSEQ multiplex PCR, and the TCRdb table lists in-frame clones only, not all of them. The data hold just over 25,000 clones, with more than 60% observed a single time. The CDR3 loop spans 13 amino acids. The germline gives CDR1 MNHEY, CDR2 SVGEGT. V was pared by 3 bases and J by 7 bases, with 12 bases between. These data belong to a study of CD4 T cells in relation to SARS-CoV-2 and coronaviruses. The overall study: ViraFEST: approximately 10-day antigen culture of PBMCs, then TCR beta CDR3 sequencing. Findings and caveats of the study: This crossreactivity analysis covered spike protein alone, no other viral proteins.

CD4+ T cells from unexposed donors were obtained before the COVID-19 pandemic (2011-2018). After around nine days of culture, CD4+ T cells were isolated. The specimen was CD4+ T cells from PBMCs, cultured in vitro. This sequence joins TRBV6-2 or TRBV6-3 and TRBJ1-1, with D unresolved. This receptor was taken from a human donor in good health. CDR3 sequence: CASSYSSQLEAFF. CDR3 nucleotide sequence: TGTGCCAGCAGTTATTCCAGTCAGCTTGAAGCTTTCTTT.